This T cell receptor delta chain comes out of a study of gamma-delta T cells after stem cell transplantation. With CATT, TCRdb re-called clones from the RT-PCR reads. The repertoire holds thousands of delta-chain clones, with roughly 5.2% as singletons. A note on this clone: This sequence is one base from a far larger clone and is likely a read error. Additional DNA sequences in this sample encode the identical CDR3.

The CDR3 sequence is 17 residues long. Germline loops: CDR1 GEAIGNYY, CDR2 EKD. This chain uses TRDV2 with TRDJ2, with 8 bases that match TRDD3. The TCR was taken from a human donor. It is not recorded whose cells these are; they may come from a transplant donor. The sample taken for sequencing was gamma-delta T cells. This CDR3 is CACDTLGDSTLTAQLFF. The CDR3 DNA sequence: TGTGCCTGCGACACCTTGGGGGATTCGACTTTGACAGCACAACTCTTCTTT.